The entry below describes one T cell receptor (beta chain). This CDR3 is 11 amino acids long. Germline lookup yields CDR1 DFQATT and CDR2 SNEGSKA (reference sequence). The record originates from a study of response to subunit inactivated influenza vaccine. MiXCR was run by TCRdb on the RT-PCR reads, yielding one entry per CDR3 protein. Of approximately 700,000 distinct CDR3 sequences in the sample, roughly 13% were seen once. This chain joins TRBV20-1 and TRBJ1-1; D is unresolved. The receptor's source is a man in his fifties who received an inactivated influenza vaccine. The sequenced sample was PBMCs from blood, obtained approximately 15 days before vaccination. CDR3 nucleotide sequence: TGCAGCCAAGTTGGGAACACTGAAGCTTTCTTT. Encoded protein: CSQVGNTEAFF.